The 13 T cell receptor beta chains presented below share a single source sample, sequenced in a study of shared clonotypes between healthy human individuals. The repertoire was sequenced with immunoSEQ multiplex PCR; TCRdb's copy has only in-frame clones and lacks some. This sample has roughly 1 million clones; around 82% occur once, and the top ten carry around 0.47%. The sample was memory CD4+ T cells from PBMCs. The subset was: CD45RA-negative fraction. The source is a man between 18 and 29 years old in good health. Some clones in this sample may be carry-over from other donors' samples.

A remark on this clone: Other DNA sequences in this specimen translate into the identical CDR3. The chain joins TRBV7-9 to TRBJ2-5, with TRBD2 as a possible D gene (5 bases). CDR1 and CDR2 from the germline V gene are SEHNR and FQNEAQ (reference sequence). V dropped 5 bases and J dropped 1 base, with 11 bases sitting between them. The CDR3 contains 14 residues. CDR3 sequence: CASSRTGSQETQYF. The CDR3 coding sequence is TGTGCCAGCAGCCGGACGGGATCCCAAGAGACCCAGTACTTC.

The chain is built from TRBV5-6 and TRBJ1-5; D uncertain. The CDR3 extends over 13 amino acids. Germline V lookup: CDR1 SGHDT, CDR2 YYEEEE. Trimming stripped 4 bases from V and 6 bases from J, with 11 bases between. CDR3 sequence (DNA): TGTGCCAGCAGCAGAACACGGGGTCAGCCCCAGCATTTT. It translates to CASSRTRGQPQHF.

The chain is built from TRBV6-1 and TRBJ2-1, with 13 bases that match TRBD2. V was pared by 8 bases and J by 6 bases, with 7 bases of the junction left unmatched. The CDR3 covers 15 residues. Germline loops: CDR1 MNHNS, CDR2 SASEGT. Here the CDR3 reads CASHPRLAGGNEQFF. DNA for the CDR3: TGTGCCAGCCATCCCCGACTAGCGGGAGGCAATGAGCAGTTCTTC.

The gene calls are TRBV5-6 and TRBJ2-3; D is ambiguous. V was trimmed by 2 bases and J by 0 bases, leaving 13 bases between them. The V gene's germline CDR1 is SGHDT and CDR2 YYEEEE. The CDR3 has 16 residues. CDR3 loop: CASSFSIRRSTDTQYF. CDR3 sequence (DNA): TGTGCCAGCAGCTTTTCTATCCGAAGGAGCACAGATACGCAGTATTTT.

The V gene is TRBV11-2, the J gene TRBJ2-3, with 8 bases fitting TRBD2. This CDR3 has 14 amino acids. CDR1 and CDR2 (germline): SGHAT, FQNNGV. The junction had 5 bases not matched to a gene; V was cut back by 5 bases and J by 4 bases. The CDR3 sequence is CASSRTSPSDTQYF. CDR3 DNA sequence: TGTGCCAGCAGCCGGACTAGCCCATCAGATACGCAGTATTTT.

As to this clone: This CDR3 is also generated by other DNA sequences in the sample. J is TRBJ2-3 and V is TRBV7-3, with 7 bases identical to TRBD1. Trimming at V came to 5 bases and at J to 4 bases, leaving 3 bases not matched to a gene. The germline CDR1 and CDR2 sequences are SGHTA and FQGTGA. The CDR3 sequence is 13 residues long. CDR3 protein: CASSLQGADTQYF. The CDR3 DNA sequence: TGTGCCAGCAGCCTCCAGGGGGCAGATACGCAGTATTTT.

In its sample, this clone was seen once. The chain uses TRBV5-8 and TRBJ1-1, with D hard to call. This CDR3 region has 11 residues. V lost 1 base and J 11 bases, leaving 9 bases between the germline ends. CDR1 is SGHTS, CDR2 YDEGEE, per germline. The CDR3 region is CASSLWRSAFF. As DNA, the CDR3 is TGTGCCAGCAGCTTGTGGAGATCGGCTTTCTTT.

The chain joins TRBV2 to TRBJ2-1; D gene ambiguous. The CDR3 sequence is 15 residues long. Deletions cut 2 bases from V and 1 base from J, with 9 bases between. Germline V CDR1 and CDR2: SNHLY, FYNNEI. The CDR3 loop reads CASSESHLSYNEQFF. The DNA of the CDR3 is TGTGCCAGCAGTGAAAGTCACTTATCCTACAATGAGCAGTTCTTC.

This chain connects TRBV11-1 to TRBJ2-3; 14 nucleotides align to TRBD2. The CDR3 consists of 15 residues. Germline-derived CDR1 and CDR2 are SGHAT and FQDESV (reference sequence). The V and J ends lost 5 bases and 5 bases, in that order; junction bases with no gene match: 3. The CDR3 nucleotides read TGTGCCAGCAGCCAGGGACTAGCGGGAGTAGATACGCAGTATTTT. It translates to CASSQGLAGVDTQYF.

The chain has TRBV4-2 and TRBJ2-1, with 7 bases aligning to TRBD2. The CDR3 loop spans 16 amino acids. J lost 3 bases, V lost 4 bases, and 9 bases had no gene match. The germline V gene encodes CDR1 LGHNA and CDR2 YNFKEQ. The CDR3 reads CASSRPSGGSYNEQFF. As DNA, the CDR3 is TGTGCCAGCAGCCGACCTAGCGGTGGGAGCTACAATGAGCAGTTCTTC.

This chain links TRBV6-1 with TRBJ1-2; TRBD1 matches 7 bases. Germline CDR1 reads MNHNS; CDR2 reads SASEGT. This CDR3 contains 15 residues. The J segment lost 4 bases and the V segment lost 3 bases, leaving 8 bases of the junction unmatched. The CDR3 here is CASSEYGTAIYGYTF. CDR3 coding DNA: TGTGCCAGCAGTGAGTACGGGACAGCGATCTATGGCTACACCTTC.

This clone was counted a few times. V is TRBV7-9 and J is TRBJ1-1, with a tentative D call TRBD1 (5 bases). The CDR3 runs to 14 residues. Between the trimmed V and J ends, which lost 1 base and 1 base, there was a span of 7 bases. Germline CDR1 is SEHNR and CDR2 is FQNEAQ (reference sequence). In DNA form, the CDR3 reads TGTGCCAGCAGCTTAGGACAGTCGAACACTGAAGCTTTCTTT. Translated, it gives CASSLGQSNTEAFF.

The chain has TRBV11-3 and TRBJ2-2, with TRBD2 matching 15 bases. This CDR3 is 19 amino acids long. Trimming took 5 bases from V and 4 from J; bases not matched to a gene: 11. Germline V gene lookup returns CDR1 SGHNT and CDR2 YENEEA. The CDR3 protein is CASSPPGLAGGQGTGELFF. For the CDR3, the DNA is TGTGCCAGCAGCCCACCCGGACTAGCGGGAGGGCAAGGCACCGGGGAGCTGTTTTTT.